The 11 T cell receptor beta chains reported below all come from one sample, sequenced in a study of CD4+ T cells in melanoma. Repertoires were generated with immunoSEQ multiplex PCR, while TCRdb's copy carries only in-frame clones and drops some. The sample holds over 130,000 clones, around nine tenths seen once. These TCRs come from a human donor with melanoma.

This chain uses TRBV19 with TRBJ2-3, with D perhaps matching TRBD1 (6 bases). Between the trimmed V and J ends, which lost 5 bases and 6 bases, there was a span of 12 bases. The CDR3 runs to 13 residues. Germline CDR1 LNHDA, CDR2 SQIVND (reference sequence). CDR3 DNA: TGTGCCAGTAGTCCTCTTACAGGGGATACGCAGTATTTT. This encodes CASSPLTGDTQYF. The complete variable domain, with remaining parts taken from reference TRBV19 and TRBJ2-3, reads DGGITQSPKYLFRKEGQNVTLSCEQNLNHDAMYWYRQDPGQGLRLIYYSQIVNDFQKGDIAEGYSVSREKKESFPLTVTSAQKNPTAFYLCASSPLTGDTQYFGPGTRLTVL.

The chain joins TRBV5-8 to TRBJ2-7; D uncertain. The germline V gene encodes CDR1 SGHTS and CDR2 YDEGEE. The CDR3 sequence is 11 residues long. V lost 4 bases to trimming and J lost 4 bases, with 6 bases between them. The CDR3 reads CASSLNYEQYF. The CDR3 nucleotides read TGTGCCAGCAGCCTAAATTACGAGCAGTACTTC.

The CDR3: CATSRDSAFQETQYF. CDR3 DNA: TGTGCCACCAGCAGGGACAGTGCTTTCCAAGAGACCCAGTACTTC. The chain combines TRBV15 with TRBJ2-5; the D gene is possibly TRBD1 (6 bases). Germline CDR1 and CDR2: LNHNV and YYDKDF (reference sequence). Trimming took off 3 bases at V and 1 base at J, with 12 bases between the two ends. The CDR3 is 15 residues long.

The chain has TRBV7-9 and TRBJ2-2; D unclear. The CDR3 has 14 residues. Deletions cut 8 bases from V and 2 bases from J, with 12 bases between. The germline V gene has CDR1 SEHNR and CDR2 FQNEAQ (reference sequence). Here the CDR3 DNA reads TGTGCCAGCTTACGCAACAGAAACACCGGGGAGCTGTTTTTT. Protein sequence: CASLRNRNTGELFF.

The chain combines TRBV6-1 with TRBJ2-1; no firm D call. The CDR3 length is 15 residues. The V end lost 6 bases, the J end lost 0 bases, and 12 bases lay between the germline ends. Germline assignment: CDR1 MNHNS and CDR2 SASEGT. For the CDR3, the DNA is TGTGCCAGCAGGTTGGAGCAAAGCTCCTACAATGAGCAGTTCTTC. Its protein is CASRLEQSSYNEQFF.

The rearrangement joins TRBV9 to TRBJ2-7; 9 nucleotides match TRBD1. CDR1 is SGDLS and CDR2 is YYNGEE in the germline V gene. With V trimmed by 5 bases and J by 3 bases, 6 bases remained unmatched. The CDR3 sequence is 14 residues long. The CDR3 DNA is TGTGCCAGCAGTAAGGGACAGGGCGTCTACGAGCAGTACTTC. Residues: CASSKGQGVYEQYF.

The V gene is TRBV11-2, the J gene TRBJ2-7; 7 nucleotides align to TRBD1. Germline V CDR1 and CDR2: SGHAT, FQNNGV. V lost 1 base to trimming and J lost 2 bases; unmatched junction nucleotides: 2. This CDR3 region has 14 residues. CDR3 DNA sequence: TGTGCCAGCAGCTTAGCAGGGGGTACCTACGAGCAGTACTTC. This encodes CASSLAGGTYEQYF.

The gene calls are TRBV5-4 and TRBJ1-1; D might be TRBD1 (5 bases). The CDR3 has 16 residues. Germline-derived CDR1 and CDR2 are SGHNT and YYREEE (reference sequence). Trimming removed 5 bases from V and 1 base from J, with 18 bases in between. For the CDR3, the DNA is TGTGCCAGCAGTCACGGGGCAGCCAGAGCGAACACTGAAGCTTTCTTT. This sequence encodes CASSHGAARANTEAFF.

The chain joins TRBV27 to TRBJ1-5; the D is unclear. V shed 4 bases and J shed 2 bases, with 15 bases lying between them. The CDR3 consists of 16 residues. CDR1 is MNHEY, CDR2 SMNVEV, per germline (reference sequence). The CDR3 nucleotides read TGTGCCAGCAGTTCCACCCGGACTAACGGCAATCAGCCCCAGCATTTT. Amino acids: CASSSTRTNGNQPQHF.

This clone appeared once. The chain joins TRBV27 to TRBJ2-3; TRBD2 matches 8 bases. The CDR3 contains 19 residues. The J segment lost 4 bases and the V segment lost 2 bases, leaving 17 bases of the junction unmatched. Per germline, CDR1 MNHEY and CDR2 SMNVEV (reference sequence). Here the CDR3 DNA reads TGTGCCAGCAGTTTACCCGACCTATATCGGGGGGGCCTTCCAGATACGCAGTATTTT. Translation: CASSLPDLYRGGLPDTQYF.

CDR3 nucleotide sequence: TGTGCCAGCAGCAGGGGACAGGGACACACAGATACGCAGTATTTT. Its translation: CASSRGQGHTDTQYF. J is TRBJ2-3 and V is TRBV7-9, with TRBD1 identical over 9 bases. V was clipped by 5 bases and J by 2 bases; unmatched bases: 5. The CDR3 is 15 amino acids. Germline CDR1 SEHNR, CDR2 FQNEAQ (reference sequence).